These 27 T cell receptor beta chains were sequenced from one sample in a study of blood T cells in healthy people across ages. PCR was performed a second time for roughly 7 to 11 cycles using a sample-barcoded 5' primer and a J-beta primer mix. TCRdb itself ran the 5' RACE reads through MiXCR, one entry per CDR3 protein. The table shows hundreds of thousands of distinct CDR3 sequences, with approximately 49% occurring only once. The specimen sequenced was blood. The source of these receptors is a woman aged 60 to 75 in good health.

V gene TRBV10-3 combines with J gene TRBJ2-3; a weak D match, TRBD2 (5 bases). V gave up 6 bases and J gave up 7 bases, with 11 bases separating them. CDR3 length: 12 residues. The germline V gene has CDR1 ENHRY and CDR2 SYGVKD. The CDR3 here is CAIRAESYTQYF. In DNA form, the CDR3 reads TGTGCCATCAGAGCGGAATCGTATACGCAGTATTTT.

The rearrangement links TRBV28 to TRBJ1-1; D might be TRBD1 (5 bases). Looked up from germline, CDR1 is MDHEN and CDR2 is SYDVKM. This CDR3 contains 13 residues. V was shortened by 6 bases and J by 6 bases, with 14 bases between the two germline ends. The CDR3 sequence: CASSTTAMAEAFF. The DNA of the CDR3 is TGTGCCAGCAGCACGACAGCAATGGCTGAAGCTTTCTTT.

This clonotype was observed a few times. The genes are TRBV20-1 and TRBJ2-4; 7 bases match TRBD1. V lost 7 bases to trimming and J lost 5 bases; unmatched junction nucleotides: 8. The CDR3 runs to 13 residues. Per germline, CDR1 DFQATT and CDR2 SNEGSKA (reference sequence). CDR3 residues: CSVQKGAENIQYF. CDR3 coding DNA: TGCAGTGTGCAAAAGGGGGCCGAAAACATTCAGTACTTC.

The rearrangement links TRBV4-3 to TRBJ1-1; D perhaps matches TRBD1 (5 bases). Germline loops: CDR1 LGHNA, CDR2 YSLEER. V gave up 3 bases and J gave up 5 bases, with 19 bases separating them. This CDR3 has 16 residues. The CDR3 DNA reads TGCGCCAGCAGCCAGTATCGTGACCGGGGGGAGACTGAAGCTTTCTTT. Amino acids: CASSQYRDRGETEAFF.

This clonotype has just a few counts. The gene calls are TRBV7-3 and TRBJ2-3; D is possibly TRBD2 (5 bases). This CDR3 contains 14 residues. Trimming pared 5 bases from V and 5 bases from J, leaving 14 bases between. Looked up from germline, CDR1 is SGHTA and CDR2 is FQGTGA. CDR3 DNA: TGTGCCAGCAGCCAAAGGCACGGAGGAGATACGCAGTATTTT. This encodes CASSQRHGGDTQYF.

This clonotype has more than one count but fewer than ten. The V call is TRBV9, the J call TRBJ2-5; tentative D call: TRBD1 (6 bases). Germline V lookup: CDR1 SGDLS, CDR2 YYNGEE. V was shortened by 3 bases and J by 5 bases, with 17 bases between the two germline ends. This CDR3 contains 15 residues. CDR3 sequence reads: CASSARGRVYETQYF. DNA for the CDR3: TGTGCCAGCAGCGCCAGGGGCAGGGTGTATGAGACCCAGTACTTC.

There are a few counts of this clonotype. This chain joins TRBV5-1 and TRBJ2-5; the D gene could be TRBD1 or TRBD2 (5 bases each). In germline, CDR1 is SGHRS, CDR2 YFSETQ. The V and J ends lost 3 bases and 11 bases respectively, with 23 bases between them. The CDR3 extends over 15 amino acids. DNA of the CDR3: TGCGCCAGCAGCTGGACCGGGACGGGTCGAAGGGAGCAGTACTTC. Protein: CASSWTGTGRREQYF.

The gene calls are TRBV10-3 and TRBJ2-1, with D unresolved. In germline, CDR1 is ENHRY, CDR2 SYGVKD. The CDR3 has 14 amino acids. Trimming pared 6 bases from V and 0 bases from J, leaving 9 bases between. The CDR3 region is CAIRVGYSYNEQFF. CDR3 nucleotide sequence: TGTGCCATCAGGGTAGGGTACTCCTACAATGAGCAGTTCTTC.

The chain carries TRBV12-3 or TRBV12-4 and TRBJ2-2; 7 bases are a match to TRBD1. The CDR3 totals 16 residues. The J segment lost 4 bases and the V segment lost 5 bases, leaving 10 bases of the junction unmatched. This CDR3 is CASSLNSDRVTGELFF. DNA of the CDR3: TGTGCCAGCAGTCTAAACTCAGACAGGGTCACCGGGGAGCTGTTTTTT.

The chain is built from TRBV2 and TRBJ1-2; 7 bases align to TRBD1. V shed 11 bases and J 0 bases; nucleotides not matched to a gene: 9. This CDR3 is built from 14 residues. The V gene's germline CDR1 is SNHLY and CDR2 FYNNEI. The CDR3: CAGRTGQTNYGYTF. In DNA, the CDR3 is TGTGCCGGTCGAACGGGACAGACTAACTATGGCTACACCTTC.

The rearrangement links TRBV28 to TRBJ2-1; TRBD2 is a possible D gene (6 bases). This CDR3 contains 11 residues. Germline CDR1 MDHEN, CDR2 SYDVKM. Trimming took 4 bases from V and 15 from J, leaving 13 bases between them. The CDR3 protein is CASSSSGVPFF. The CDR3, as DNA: TGTGCCAGCAGTTCCTCGGGAGTTCCGTTCTTC.

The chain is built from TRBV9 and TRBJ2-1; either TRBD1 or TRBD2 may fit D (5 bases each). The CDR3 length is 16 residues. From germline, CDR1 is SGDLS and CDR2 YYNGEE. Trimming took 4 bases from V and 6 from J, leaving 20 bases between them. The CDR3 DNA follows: TGTGCCAGCAGCCCCTCCCGGGACCTCGGGGCCAATGAGCAGTTCTTC. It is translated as CASSPSRDLGANEQFF.

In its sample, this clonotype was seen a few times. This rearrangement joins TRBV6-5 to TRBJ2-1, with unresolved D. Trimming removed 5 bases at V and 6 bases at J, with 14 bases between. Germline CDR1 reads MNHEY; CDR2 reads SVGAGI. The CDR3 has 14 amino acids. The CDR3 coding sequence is TGTGCCAGCAGTGCTAGGACCGTCGGCAATGAGCAGTTCTTC. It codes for CASSARTVGNEQFF.

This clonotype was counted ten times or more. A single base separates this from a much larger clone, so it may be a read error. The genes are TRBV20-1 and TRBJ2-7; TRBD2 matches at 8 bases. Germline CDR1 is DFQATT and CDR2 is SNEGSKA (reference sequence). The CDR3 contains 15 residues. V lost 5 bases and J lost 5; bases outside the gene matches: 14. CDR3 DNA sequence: TGCAGTGCTCCCTCTGGGGGGACTAGTTCCGACGAGCAGTACTTC. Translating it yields CSAPSGGTSSDEQYF.

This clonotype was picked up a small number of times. The CDR3 coding sequence is TGTGCCACCAGCAGAGATACAAGGACAGGTTCCTACGAGCAGTACTTC. Protein: CATSRDTRTGSYEQYF. The gene calls are TRBV15 and TRBJ2-7, with 7 bases identical to TRBD1. CDR1 LNHNV and CDR2 YYDKDF come from the germline V gene (reference sequence). Trimming removed 0 bases from V and 1 base from J; junction bases left unmatched: 6. The CDR3 covers 16 residues.

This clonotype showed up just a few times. The CDR3 region is CASSHGQGRETQYF. The CDR3 DNA is TGTGCCAGCAGCCATGGACAGGGGCGAGAGACCCAGTACTTC. This chain links TRBV12-3 or TRBV12-4 with TRBJ2-5; 9 bases fit TRBD1. The CDR3 length is 14 residues. V was clipped by 6 bases and J by 4 bases; unmatched bases: 6.

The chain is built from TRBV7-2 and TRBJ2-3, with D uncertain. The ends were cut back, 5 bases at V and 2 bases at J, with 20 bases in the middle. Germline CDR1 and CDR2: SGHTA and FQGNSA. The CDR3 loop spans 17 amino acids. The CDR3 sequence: CASSARFRLGNTDTQYF. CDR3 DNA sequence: TGTGCCAGCAGCGCGAGATTTCGGTTGGGGAACACAGATACGCAGTATTTT.

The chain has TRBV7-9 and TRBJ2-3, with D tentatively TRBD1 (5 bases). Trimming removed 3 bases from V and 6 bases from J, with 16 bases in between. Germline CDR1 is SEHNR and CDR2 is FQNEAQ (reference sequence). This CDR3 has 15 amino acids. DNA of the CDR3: TGTGCCAGCAGCTTTGAAGGCAGGGTGGCGGATACGCAGTATTTT. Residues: CASSFEGRVADTQYF.

CDR3 bases: TGTGCCAGCAGCCAAGGTGGACAGTCAGGGGCAGATACGCAGTATTTT. This encodes CASSQGGQSGADTQYF. The V gene is TRBV3-1, the J gene TRBJ2-3; a possible D gene is TRBD1 (6 bases). V was pared by 1 base and J by 4 bases, with 15 bases between. Germline CDR1 LGHDT, CDR2 YNNKEL (reference sequence). The length of the CDR3 is 16 residues.

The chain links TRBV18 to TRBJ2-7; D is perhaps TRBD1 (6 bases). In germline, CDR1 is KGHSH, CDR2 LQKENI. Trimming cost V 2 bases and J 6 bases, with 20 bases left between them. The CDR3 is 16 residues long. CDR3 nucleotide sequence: TGTGCCAGCTCACCAGGGGTCGGGACAAAGAGGGTCGAGCAGTACTTC. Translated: CASSPGVGTKRVEQYF. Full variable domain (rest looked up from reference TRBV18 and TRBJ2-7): NAGVMQNPRHLVRRRGQEARLRCSPMKGHSHVYWYRQLPEEGLKFMVYLQKENIIDESGMPKERFSAEFPKEGPSILRIQQVVRGDSAAYFCASSPGVGTKRVEQYFGPGTRLTVT.

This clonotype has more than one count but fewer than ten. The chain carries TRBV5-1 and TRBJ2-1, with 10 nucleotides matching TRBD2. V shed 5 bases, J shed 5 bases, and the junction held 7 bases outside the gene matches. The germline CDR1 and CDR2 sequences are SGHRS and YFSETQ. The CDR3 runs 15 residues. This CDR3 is CASRPTSGIHNEQFF. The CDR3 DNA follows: TGCGCCAGCAGGCCCACTAGCGGGATCCACAATGAGCAGTTCTTC.

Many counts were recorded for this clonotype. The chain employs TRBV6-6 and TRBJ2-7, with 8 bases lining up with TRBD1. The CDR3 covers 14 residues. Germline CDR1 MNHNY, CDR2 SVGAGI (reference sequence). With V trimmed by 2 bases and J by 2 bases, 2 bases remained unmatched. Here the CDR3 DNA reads TGTGCCAGCAGTTACCCGGGACAGGCCTACGAGCAGTACTTC. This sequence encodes CASSYPGQAYEQYF.

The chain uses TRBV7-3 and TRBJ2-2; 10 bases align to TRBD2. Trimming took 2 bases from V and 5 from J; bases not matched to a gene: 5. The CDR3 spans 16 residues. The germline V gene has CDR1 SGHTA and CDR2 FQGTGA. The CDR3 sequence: CASSLLAGVRTGELFF. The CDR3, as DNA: TGTGCCAGCAGCTTACTAGCGGGAGTAAGAACCGGGGAGCTGTTTTTT. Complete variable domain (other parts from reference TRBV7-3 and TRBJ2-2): GAGVSQTPSNKVTEKGKYVELRCDPISGHTALYWYRQSLGQGPEFLIYFQGTGAADDSGLPNDRFFAVRPEGSVSTLKIQRTERGDSAVYLCASSLLAGVRTGELFFGEGSRLTVL.

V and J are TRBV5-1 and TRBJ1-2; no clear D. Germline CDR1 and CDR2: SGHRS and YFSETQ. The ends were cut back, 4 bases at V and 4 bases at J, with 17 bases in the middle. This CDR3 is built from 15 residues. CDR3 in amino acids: CASSPTGILGYGYTF. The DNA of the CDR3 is TGCGCCAGCAGCCCGACGGGCATTCTGGGCTATGGCTACACCTTC.

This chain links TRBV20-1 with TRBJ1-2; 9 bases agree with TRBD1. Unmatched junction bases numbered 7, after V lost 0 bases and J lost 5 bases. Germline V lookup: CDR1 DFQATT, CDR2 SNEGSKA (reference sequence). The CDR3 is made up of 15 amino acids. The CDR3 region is CSARDLFGTGYGYTF. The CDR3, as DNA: TGCAGTGCTAGAGATCTATTTGGGACAGGGTATGGCTACACCTTC.

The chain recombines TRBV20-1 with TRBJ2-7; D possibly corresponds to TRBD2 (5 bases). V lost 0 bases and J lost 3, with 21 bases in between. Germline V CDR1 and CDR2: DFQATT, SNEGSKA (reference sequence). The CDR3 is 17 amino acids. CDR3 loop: CSARDYRTGGGLYEQYF. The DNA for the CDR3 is TGCAGTGCTAGAGATTATCGGACTGGCGGCGGACTCTACGAGCAGTACTTC.

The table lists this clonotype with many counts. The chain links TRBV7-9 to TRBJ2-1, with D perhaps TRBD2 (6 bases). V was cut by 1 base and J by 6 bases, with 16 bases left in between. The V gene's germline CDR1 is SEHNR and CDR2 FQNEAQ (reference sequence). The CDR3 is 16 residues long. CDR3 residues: CASSLDFSGTPNEQFF. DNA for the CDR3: TGTGCCAGCAGCTTAGACTTTAGCGGAACACCCAATGAGCAGTTCTTC.